This T cell receptor beta chain was recorded in a study of T cell responses to AZD1222 COVID-19 vaccine. General observations from the study: Compared with day 0, the breadth and depth of the Spike-specific TCR repertoire rose significantly after two doses of AZD1222. None of the repertoires were sampled until the peak T cell response had passed.

Details on this clone: Its antigen is not known.

Assay used: immunoSEQ multiplex PCR; TCRdb lists only in-frame clones, some missing. This sample yields 100,000 or so clones, of which 90% to 95% are seen a single time; approximately 10% belongs to the top ten. The material sequenced was peripheral blood, taken 28 days after the second AZD1222 dose. The source of this sequence is an adult who received the AZD1222 COVID-19 vaccine.

The CDR3 nucleotides read TGCGCCAGCAGCGCGGATAGCGGGGGACTACACAATGAGCAGTTCTTC. Its translation is CASSADSGGLHNEQFF. This sequence joins TRBV5-1 and TRBJ2-1; the match to TRBD2 covers 9 bases. Germline V gene data show CDR1 as SGHRS and CDR2 as YFSETQ. The CDR3 consists of 16 residues. V trimming: 4 bases; J trimming: 5 bases; junction bases outside the gene matches: 10.